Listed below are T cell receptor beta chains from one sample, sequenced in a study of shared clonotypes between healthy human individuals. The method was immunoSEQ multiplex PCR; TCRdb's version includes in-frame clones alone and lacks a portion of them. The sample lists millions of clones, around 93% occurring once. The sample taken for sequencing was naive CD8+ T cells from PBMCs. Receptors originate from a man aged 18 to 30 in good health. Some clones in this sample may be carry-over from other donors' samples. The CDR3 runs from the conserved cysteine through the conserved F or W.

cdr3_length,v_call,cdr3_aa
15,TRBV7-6,CASSPTGVATDTQYF
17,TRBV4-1,CASSQEGVILPTDTQYF
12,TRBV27,CASSFRGREQYF
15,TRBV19,CASSWGRSNTGELFF
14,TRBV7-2,CASSQWYSGNTIYF
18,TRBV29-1,CSVEGAWSRRTSTDTQYF
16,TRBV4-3,CASSQALYASTDTQYF
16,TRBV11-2,CASSLDGLYPREKLFF
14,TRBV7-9,CASSPVDRTYEQYF
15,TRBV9,CASSHGTYSGNTIYF
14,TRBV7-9,CASVGGHGSYEQYF
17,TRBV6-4,CASSERGLETRYNEQFF
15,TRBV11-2,CASSLVRGQGGEQYF
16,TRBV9,CASSLGTDRMNTEAFF
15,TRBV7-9,CASSGSGGGPYEQYF
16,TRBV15,CATSRDWSARDQPQHF
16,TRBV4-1,CASSRTGGMPNEKLFF
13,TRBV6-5,CASSDTGTHEQYF
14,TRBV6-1,CASSIRDIYNEQFF
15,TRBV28,CASSLGASGGDTQYF
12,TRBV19,CASSIDGYEQYF
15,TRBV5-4,CASSLGLADSYEQYF
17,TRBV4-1,CASSQRQGAAHTYEQYF
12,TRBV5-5,CASSLSLGKEFF
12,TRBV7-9,CASSSGRETQYF
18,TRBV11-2,CAIRTGTGTIHSTDTQYF
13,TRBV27,CASSFRTYNEQFF
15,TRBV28,CASSSPFKGANEQFF
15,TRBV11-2,CASSLTLSSYNEQFF
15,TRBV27,CASSLWGANTGELFF
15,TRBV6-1,CAADSLKPFNYGYTF
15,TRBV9,CASSVALSSVHEQYF
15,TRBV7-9,CASSIRDGRLIKQYF
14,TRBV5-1,CASAGTGRSEKLFF
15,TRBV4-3,CASSQTSELTDTQYF
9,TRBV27,CASGLPLHF
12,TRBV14,CASSQDWYEQYF
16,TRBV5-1,CASSLANQGPKSGYTF
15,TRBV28,CASSFPAGVGNEQFF
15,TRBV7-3,CASSLIPSGAYEQYF
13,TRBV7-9,CASSSPTVREQYF
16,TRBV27,CASSPPSGPNYNEQFF
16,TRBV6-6,CASSYSLGPSTDTQYF
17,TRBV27,CASSFQSGRDKVYEQYF
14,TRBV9,CASSATSSYNEQFF
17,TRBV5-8,CASSLRRQGSRGDGYTF
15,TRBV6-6,CASSYSTSGNYEQYF
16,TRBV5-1,CASSVKGLAAYNEQFF
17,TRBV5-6,CASSLVRTEDPNTEAFF
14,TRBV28,CASSLSARVYEQYF
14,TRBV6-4,CASSDIAGGGEQFF
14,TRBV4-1,CASSQGRYTYEQYF
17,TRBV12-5,CASGLTTPSGRGYEQYF
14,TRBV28,CASSRDSFTGELFF
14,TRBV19,CASRTRGSNQPQHF
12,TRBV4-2,CASSQGTYEQYF
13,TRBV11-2,CASTLWGSREQYF